This T cell receptor (beta chain) was profiled in a study of lymphopenia after photon versus proton radiotherapy. Clones were sequenced by immunoSEQ multiplex PCR, and TCRdb holds only the in-frame ones, with some missing. The sample has fewer than 65,000 clones; around 86% are singletons. Study results and limitations: Oligoclonal CD8+ Temra expansion after nadir drove photon patients' diversity drop. Post-nadir TCR diversity decline inversely tracked overall survival among those who died.

This clone was seen a few times. Its antigen is as yet unknown. The germline gives CDR1 SGHTA, CDR2 FQGNSA. CDR3 length equals 15 residues. After removal of 6 bases from V and 4 bases from J, the junction contained 9 bases not matched to a gene. The material was peripheral blood, obtained from a patient treated with photon-based radiotherapy. The clonotype originates from a man aged 40-50 years with gastric cancer. The chain couples TRBV7-2 to TRBJ2-3, with TRBD2 matching 8 bases. The CDR3: CASRLPGLDSDTQYF. CDR3 DNA sequence: TGTGCCAGCAGGTTACCGGGACTAGATTCAGATACGCAGTATTTT.